This TCR beta chain was identified during a study of CD8 T cells in ankylosing spondylitis. Trimming took off 7 bases at V and 0 bases at J, with 10 bases between the two ends. The CDR3 has 13 residues. Per the germline V gene, CDR1 is GTSNPN and CDR2 is SVGIG (reference sequence). Making the TCR beta libraries involved quantitative 5'-RACE with molecular barcodes. TCRdb reprocessed the 5' RACE reads with MiXCR, giving one entry per CDR3 protein. The sample lists about 440,000 distinct CDR3 sequences, roughly 18% occurring once. A word on this clonotype: The antigen is undetermined.

Findings of the study overall: Clones linked with disease were CD8+ and fairly uncommon in the peripheral blood. Typical of ankylosing spondylitis blood, it appeared, was a TCR beta motif of under 10 highly homologous variants. The authors reported significant enrichment of disease-linked clones in matched ankylosing spondylitis synovial fluid.

The sequencing sample was made of blood, either unsorted or a sorted T cell fraction (not recorded which). The chain couples TRBV30 to TRBJ2-1, with D perhaps TRBD1 (7 bases). The clonotype was recovered from a male donor with ankylosing spondylitis. CDR3 residues: CASRGVSYNEQFF. The CDR3 nucleotides are TGTGCCTCCAGGGGGGTCTCCTACAATGAGCAGTTCTTC.